This T cell receptor (beta chain) was observed in a study of Ad26.COV2.S vaccination and SARS-CoV-2 variants. Study-level background: The donor participated in the COV1001 trial, in its Ad26.COV2.S arm. Recipients of Ad26.COV2.S got it intramuscularly, once or twice 56 days apart.

Assay used: immunoSEQ multiplex PCR; TCRdb lists only in-frame clones, some missing. The table has over 200,000 clones, roughly 90% seen once; the top ten hold about 10%. Sample treatment: roughly 20 received Ad26.COV2.S at low or high dose, single or two shots; about 5 received placebo; per-sample allocation not given. All samples were drawn on day 63, counting from the first vaccine or placebo injection. CDR3 size: 15 residues. The junction had 4 bases not matched to a gene; V was cut back by 3 bases and J by 5 bases. Germline-derived CDR1 and CDR2 are MDHEN and SYDVKM. The source was peripheral blood, collected in a trial of Ad26.COV2.S vaccine versus placebo. The V call is TRBV28, the J call TRBJ2-1, with TRBD2 matching 10 bases. This clonotype originated in a person aged 18-65 years who received the Ad26.COV2.S COVID-19 vaccine or a placebo. CDR3 protein: CASSLTSGSNNEQFF. CDR3 nucleotides: TGTGCCAGCAGTTTGACTAGCGGGTCTAACAATGAGCAGTTCTTC.